The T cell receptor (beta chain) under discussion was sequenced for a study of shared clonotypes between healthy human individuals. Study findings and constraints: Among non-shared clonotypes, generation probabilities were lower than among those shared by all four donors.

Regarding this clone: What it binds is unknown.

Trimming stripped 6 bases from V and 10 bases from J, with 15 bases between. There are 11 residues in the CDR3. Per germline, CDR1 SQVTM and CDR2 ANQGSEA. Only in-frame clones appear in the TCRdb table, and some are missing; sequencing was by immunoSEQ multiplex PCR. The data show 180,000 or so clones, roughly 93% seen once. This receptor was taken from a woman aged 25 to 39 in good health. What was sequenced was naive CD4+ T cells sorted from blood. As for subset: CD45RA+ positively selected. The rearrangement links TRBV29-1 to TRBJ1-1; D ambiguous. The chain's CDR3 is CSVTSWNVAFF. The CDR3 DNA follows: TGCAGCGTCACTTCGTGGAATGTAGCTTTCTTT.